Described below is a single T cell receptor beta chain sequence and its context. The antigen is not known. It was with 60 Vbeta and 13 Jbeta primers that the PCR ran. Clones were read by immunoSEQ multiplex PCR, and TCRdb kept only the in-frame ones, dropping some. This sample carries around 130,000 clones, approximately 80% of them seen once, and the ten largest clones take roughly 1.2%. This sample was included in a study of cytomegalovirus exposure and HLA in healthy donors. Study-level results: Relative to the approximately 660-donor mean, N-insertions were reportedly fewer in an Asian-associated ancestry cluster in a later analysis.

V shed 5 bases and J shed 1 base, with 17 bases lying between them. This CDR3 is 16 amino acids long. The germline CDR1 and CDR2 sequences are SEHNR and FQNEAQ (reference sequence). This TCR derives from a girl aged 2-10 years in good health and CMV-seronegative. The chain carries TRBV7-9 and TRBJ2-5; tentatively, D is TRBD2 (6 bases). Sequenced sample: PBMCs. CDR3 residues: CASSSPMEGGQETQYF. In nucleotides, the CDR3 is TGTGCCAGCAGCAGCCCCATGGAGGGAGGCCAAGAGACCCAGTACTTC.